This entry concerns a single TCR beta chain. The data were taken from a study of T-cell reconstitution after alpha-beta-depleted transplantation in children. Unique molecular identifiers were used to barcode this TCRbeta library. TCRdb reprocessed the PCR reads with MiXCR, giving one entry per CDR3 protein. This table holds fewer than 550,000 distinct CDR3 sequences, about 17% found once. V lost 0 bases and J 1 base, leaving 11 bases between the germline ends. The CDR3 has 16 amino acids. Specimen: PBMCs, mostly from graft donor cells, collected 360 days after TCRalphabeta/CD19-depleted stem cell transplant. The chain recombines TRBV12-3 or TRBV12-4 with TRBJ2-3; D might be TRBD1 (5 bases). The receptor's source is a boy in the first two years of life who had a stem cell transplant for Wiskott-Aldrich syndrome, so the T cells may come from the graft donor. CDR3 bases: TGTGCCAGCAGTTTAGCCTCAGGGTACGGCACAGATACGCAGTATTTT. Its protein is CASSLASGYGTDTQYF.